This TCR beta chain was sequenced in a study of cytomegalovirus exposure and HLA in healthy donors. General study results and limits: The listing of approximately 160 TCR beta chains classed them as cytomegalovirus-associated.

As regards this clone: Its antigen is currently unknown.

Germline V gives CDR1 SGHRS, CDR2 YFSETQ. The ends lost 5 bases at V and 5 bases at J; junction bases unmatched: 3. This CDR3 region has 13 residues. A multiplex PCR was run with 60 Vbeta primers and 13 Jbeta primers. The protocol was immunoSEQ multiplex PCR, while the TCRdb copy is restricted to in-frame clones and leaves out a portion. The table shows around 190,000 clones, with 70% to 90% occurring only once. This TCR came from a woman aged 25 to 45 in good health and CMV-seronegative. Sequencing used PBMCs. The chain employs TRBV5-1 and TRBJ2-2, with 7 bases aligning to TRBD1. The CDR3 sequence: CASREQGTGELFF. CDR3 sequence (DNA): TGCGCCAGCAGGGAACAGGGGACCGGGGAGCTGTTTTTT.